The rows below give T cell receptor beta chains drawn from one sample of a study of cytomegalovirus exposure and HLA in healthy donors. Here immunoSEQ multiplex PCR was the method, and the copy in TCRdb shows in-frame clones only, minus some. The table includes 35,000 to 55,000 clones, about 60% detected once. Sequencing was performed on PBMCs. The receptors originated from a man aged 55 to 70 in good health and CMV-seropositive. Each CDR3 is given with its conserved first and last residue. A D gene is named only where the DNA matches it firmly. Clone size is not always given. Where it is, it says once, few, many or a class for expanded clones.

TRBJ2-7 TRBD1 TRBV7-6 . TGTGCCAGCAGCTTCGACAGGGCCTACGAGCAGTACTTC CASSFDRAYEQYF
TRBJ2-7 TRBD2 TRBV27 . TGTGCCAGCAGTGTTACTAGCGGGAGTAGGAACGAGCAGTACTTC CASSVTSGSRNEQYF
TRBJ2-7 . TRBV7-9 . TGTGCCAGCAGCTTAGGAGAAAACGAGCAGTACTTC CASSLGENEQYF
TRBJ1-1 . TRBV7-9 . TGTGCCAGCAGCTTAGCGAGAGGGGGTCGGACTGAAGCTTTCTTT CASSLARGGRTEAFF
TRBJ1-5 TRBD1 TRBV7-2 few TGTGCCAGCAGCCTTACAGGGGGCTCAGGAATTGGTAATCAGCCCCAGCATTTT CASSLTGGSGIGNQPQHF
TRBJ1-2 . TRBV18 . TGTGCCAGCTCACCCGCCCGGGGTTATTATGGCTACACCTTC CASSPARGYYGYTF
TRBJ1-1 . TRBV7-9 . TGTGCCAGCAGCCTACCCCCCGGGACTGAAGCTTTCTTT CASSLPPGTEAFF
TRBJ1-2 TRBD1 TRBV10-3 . TGTGCCATCAGTCCAGGACAGGGCGATTCTAACTATGGCCACACCTTC CAISPGQGDSNYGHTF
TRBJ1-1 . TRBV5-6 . TGTGCCAGCAGCCCCGGTTACACTGAAGCTTTCTTT CASSPGYTEAFF
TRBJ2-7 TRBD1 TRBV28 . TGTGCCAGCAGCCCTGACAGGGGTATATCCGACGAGCAGTACTTC CASSPDRGISDEQYF
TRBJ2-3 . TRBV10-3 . TGTGCCACCGACTCCACCATCCGCACAGATACGCAGTATTTT CATDSTIRTDTQYF
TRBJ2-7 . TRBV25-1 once TGTGCCAGCAGCCCCAACGGGAGCACCTCCTACGAGCAGTACTTC CASSPNGSTSYEQYF
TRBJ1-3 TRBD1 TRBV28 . TGTGCCAGCAGTTTAATTCCGCGGTGGGGGACAGGGGGGACCTCTGGAAACACCATATATTTT CASSLIPRWGTGGTSGNTIYF
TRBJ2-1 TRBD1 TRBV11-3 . TGTGCCAGCAGCCTGGGACAGGGGTCCTACAATGAGCAGTTCTTC CASSLGQGSYNEQFF
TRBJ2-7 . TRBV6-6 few TGTGCCAGCAGGAGCGGCACGGTTGGAGAGCAGTACTTC CASRSGTVGEQYF
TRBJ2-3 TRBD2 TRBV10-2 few TGCGCCAGCAACAGAGCGGGACTAAGCACAGATACGCAGTATTTT CASNRAGLSTDTQYF
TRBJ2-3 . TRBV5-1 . TGCGCCAGCAGCTTGACGGGAGATACGCAGTATTTT CASSLTGDTQYF
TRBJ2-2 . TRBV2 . TGTGCCAGCAGTCGCGACAGTTACACCGGGGAGCTGTTTTTT CASSRDSYTGELFF
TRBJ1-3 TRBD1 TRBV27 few TGTGCCAGCAGTTTGACAGGGGACGGTGGAAACACCATATATTTT CASSLTGDGGNTIYF
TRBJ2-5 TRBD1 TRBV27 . TGTGCCAGCAGCGTACAGGGGGCAGGGGAGACCCAGTACTTC CASSVQGAGETQYF